The clone carrying this T cell receptor beta chain has ten or more counts. As yet, its antigen is unknown. This sample stems from a study of blood T cells in healthy people across ages. V lost 7 bases and J 6 bases, leaving 19 bases between the germline ends. The CDR3 has 14 amino acids. General observations from the study: Both higher diversity and more naive CD4+ cells marked long-lived donors when set against aged donors.

A second PCR, run for roughly 7 to 12 cycles, used a sample-barcoded 5' primer plus a J-beta primer mix. TCRdb re-derived calls from the 5' RACE reads in MiXCR, one entry per CDR3 protein. Of about 940,000 distinct CDR3 sequences in the sample, 40% to 60% were seen once. The study recruited healthy Caucasian donors from Russia who were aged about 6 to 95. Samples had at least 7 million PBMCs isolated from them. The receptor was derived from a man aged 25-45 years in good health. The chain employs TRBV12-3 or TRBV12-4 and TRBJ2-7, with a possible D match to TRBD2 (5 bases). Sequences were obtained from blood. The CDR3 is CASTPYGISGEQYF. The CDR3 nucleotides are TGTGCCAGCACTCCCTACGGGATTTCGGGCGAGCAGTACTTC.